The present TCR beta chain was sequenced within a study of blood T cell repertoires in COVID-19. Original processing notes: Amplification from reference gene primers served as the basis for estimated nucleated cell counts. Profiling relied on immunoSEQ multiplex PCR, and the TCRdb table lists in-frame clones only, not all of them. V, J and clone size were drawn from that table, and D and trimming were deduced from the DNA. The sample contains 200,000 to 300,000 clones, 80% to 90% of which appear only once. Unmatched junction bases numbered 13, after V lost 4 bases and J lost 7 bases. CDR1 KGHDR and CDR2 SFDVKD come from the germline V gene. The CDR3 length is 16 residues.

Source material: peripheral blood. The chain has TRBV24-1 and TRBJ1-1, with 8 nucleotides matching TRBD1. The source is a woman in her fifties or sixties with acute or convalescent COVID-19. The CDR3: CATSDNSGGEFFEAFF. CDR3 in DNA: TGTGCCACCAGTGACAATTCAGGGGGCGAATTCTTTGAAGCTTTCTTT.